This T cell receptor beta chain was recovered during a study of monozygotic twins with inflammatory bowel disease. General study results and limits: IBD patients exhibited fewer clonotypes shared with other individuals than healthy twins, particularly with disease activity. Findings did not support one strong IBD-associated signal or clonotype. No difference was seen in repertoire similarity between concordant and discordant twins, possibly from limited power.

Regarding this clonotype: As yet, its antigen is unknown.

For every donor, one blood sample of approximately 2.5 ml was drawn. TCRdb derives one entry per CDR3 protein from the 5' RACE reads, leaving out DNA. The specimen's table records around 230,000 distinct CDR3 sequences. This CDR3 is 15 amino acids long. Looked up from germline, CDR1 is SGHRS and CDR2 is YFSETQ. J is TRBJ2-1 and V is TRBV5-1. The specimen was blood. The clonotype originates from a human donor with ulcerative colitis or Crohn's disease, or a healthy co-twin of an affected twin (not recorded which). The CDR3 reads CASSFGHSSYNEQFF.